One and the same sample provided the 17 T cell receptor beta chains below, sequenced in a study of blood T cell repertoires in COVID-19. The data were produced by immunoSEQ multiplex PCR, yet TCRdb's version contains in-frame clones alone and is incomplete. The sample lists 84,000 or so clones, 88% seen once, with roughly 6.6% in the top ten. The sequenced material came from peripheral blood. These receptors were obtained from a man between 65 and 80 years old with acute or convalescent COVID-19.

This CDR3 reads CATSDFLGGGYTF. The CDR3 DNA follows: TGTGCCACCAGTGATTTTCTAGGGGGAGGCTACACCTTC. The chain couples TRBV24-1 to TRBJ1-2; tentatively, D is TRBD1 (6 bases). From germline, CDR1 is KGHDR and CDR2 SFDVKD. V was shortened by 1 base and J by 8 bases, with 10 bases between the two germline ends. This CDR3 is 13 amino acids long.

The chain couples TRBV5-8 to TRBJ2-3; 7 nucleotides line up with TRBD2. The CDR3 is 15 residues long. The V gene's germline CDR1 is SGHTS and CDR2 YDEGEE. Trimming took 3 bases from V and 2 from J; bases not matched to a gene: 6. The CDR3 protein is CASSSGTIVTDTQYF. The CDR3 nucleotides are TGTGCCAGCAGCTCCGGGACTATAGTCACAGATACGCAGTATTTT.

V and J are TRBV9 and TRBJ1-2, with D uncertain. Germline CDR1 reads SGDLS; CDR2 reads YYNGEE. Trimming stripped 3 bases from V and 6 bases from J, with 12 bases between. The CDR3 totals 13 residues. CDR3 protein: CASSAGPRDGYTF. Written as DNA, the CDR3 is TGTGCCAGCAGCGCGGGTCCGCGGGATGGCTACACCTTC.

The V and J genes are TRBV19 and TRBJ2-4; TRBD2 agrees at 7 bases. CDR1 and CDR2 from the germline V gene are LNHDA and SQIVND (reference sequence). The ends lost 4 bases at V and 1 base at J; junction bases unmatched: 10. The length of the CDR3 is 17 residues. CDR3 residues: CASSSQRGATAKNIQYF. The CDR3 DNA sequence: TGTGCCAGTAGTAGTCAGCGGGGAGCTACGGCCAAAAACATTCAGTACTTC. Complete variable domain (other parts from reference TRBV19 and TRBJ2-4): DGGITQSPKYLFRKEGQNVTLSCEQNLNHDAMYWYRQDPGQGLRLIYYSQIVNDFQKGDIAEGYSVSREKKESFPLTVTSAQKNPTAFYLCASSSQRGATAKNIQYFGAGTRLSVL.

This chain links TRBV28 with TRBJ2-1; TRBD2 might be the D (6 bases). This CDR3 is built from 15 residues. The V gene's germline CDR1 is MDHEN and CDR2 SYDVKM. Trimming stripped 4 bases from V and 6 bases from J, with 16 bases between. CDR3 nucleotide sequence: TGTGCCAGCAGTTCCCGGGACTCCCCGAGCAATGAGCAGTTCTTC. Translating gives CASSSRDSPSNEQFF.

With regard to this clone: One end of the junction varies from germline; a read error may be responsible. The rearrangement links TRBV15 to TRBJ2-3, with 12 positions matching TRBD1. Germline V gene lookup returns CDR1 LNHNV and CDR2 YYDKDF (reference sequence). CDR3 length: 16 residues. In DNA, the CDR3 is TGTGCCACCAGGAGAGAAGAGGGACAGGGGGCTGATACGCAGTATTTT. Its translation is CATRREEGQGADTQYF.

The chain is built from TRBV18 and TRBJ1-2; 8 nucleotides agree with TRBD1. The J segment lost 6 bases and the V segment lost 4 bases, leaving 7 bases of the junction unmatched. CDR1 and CDR2 from the germline V gene are KGHSH and LQKENI. CDR3 length equals 14 residues. CDR3 loop: CASSLSTGADGYTF. CDR3 bases: TGTGCCAGCTCACTCTCGACAGGGGCTGATGGCTACACCTTC.

The rearrangement uses TRBV6-2 or TRBV6-3 and TRBJ2-5; 13 bases are a match to TRBD2. This CDR3 has 16 amino acids. Per germline, CDR1 MNHEY and CDR2 SVGEGT. V dropped 4 bases and J dropped 5; count of bases not matched to a gene: 7. Here the CDR3 reads CASSWTSGGSGETQYF. CDR3 bases: TGTGCCAGCAGTTGGACTAGCGGGGGTTCAGGGGAGACCCAGTACTTC.

The chain recombines TRBV7-6 with TRBJ2-7; D gene uncertain. The CDR3 has 13 residues. The germline V and J ends were trimmed by 1 base and 2 bases, with 6 bases remaining between them. Germline V lookup: CDR1 SGHVS, CDR2 FNYEAQ. CDR3 nucleotides: TGTGCCAGCAGCTTAGGTTATACCTACGAGCAGTACTTC. The encoded protein is CASSLGYTYEQYF.

The rearrangement joins TRBV7-2 to TRBJ2-1, with 9 bases fitting TRBD1. V was clipped by 3 bases and J by 9 bases; unmatched bases: 12. This CDR3 spans 16 amino acids. Germline CDR1 reads SGHTA; CDR2 reads FQGNSA. CDR3: CASSFNPGQGHGEQFF. The CDR3 region has the DNA TGTGCCAGCAGCTTCAACCCGGGACAGGGTCATGGTGAGCAGTTCTTC.

The CDR3 here is CASTQIPRGNQPQHF. CDR3 nucleotide sequence: TGTGCCAGCACCCAGATCCCTCGGGGGAATCAGCCCCAGCATTTT. The chain links TRBV5-5 to TRBJ1-5; maybe TRBD1 (5 bases). Germline assignment: CDR1 SGHKS and CDR2 YYEKEE (reference sequence). The V gene lost 6 bases and the J gene lost 4 bases, with 17 bases spanning the gap. The CDR3 extends over 15 amino acids.

The V gene is TRBV5-1, the J gene TRBJ1-6; D is unresolved. V lost 0 bases and J 6 bases, leaving 10 bases between the germline ends. The CDR3 contains 15 residues. CDR1 and CDR2 from the germline V gene are SGHRS and YFSETQ. DNA of the CDR3: TGCGCCAGCAGCTTGGCGGCGGGGAGTAATTCACCCCTCCACTTT. Translated: CASSLAAGSNSPLHF.

V gene TRBV5-6 combines with J gene TRBJ2-3, with 11 bases that match TRBD1. V lost 4 bases and J lost 4; bases outside the gene matches: 2. Germline values: CDR1 SGHDT, CDR2 YYEEEE. This CDR3 region has 14 residues. CDR3 residues: CASSAGQGADTQYF. CDR3 bases: TGTGCCAGCAGCGCGGGACAGGGGGCAGATACGCAGTATTTT. Full variable domain (missing parts from reference TRBV5-6 and TRBJ2-3): DAGVTQSPTHLIKTRGQQVTLRCSPKSGHDTVSWYQQALGQGPQFIFQYYEEEERQRGNFPDRFSGHQFPNYSSELNVNALLLGDSALYLCASSAGQGADTQYFGPGTRLTVL.

CDR3 residues: CASSLDAGGRGDTQYF. The CDR3 DNA sequence: TGTGCCAGCAGCTTGGATGCGGGGGGGCGTGGAGATACGCAGTATTTT. This chain uses TRBV11-2 with TRBJ2-3; 9 bases fit TRBD2. V shed 3 bases, J shed 5 bases, and the junction held 9 bases outside the gene matches. Germline lookup yields CDR1 SGHAT and CDR2 FQNNGV. This CDR3 region has 16 residues.

J is TRBJ2-7 and V is TRBV27; 8 bases agree with TRBD1. Germline CDR1 reads MNHEY; CDR2 reads SMNVEV (reference sequence). J lost 3 bases, V lost 0 bases, and 7 bases had no gene match. The CDR3 totals 16 residues. CDR3 in DNA: TGTGCCAGCAGTTTATCGGGTCCGGGACAGGACTACGAGCAGTACTTC. Its translation is CASSLSGPGQDYEQYF.

This clone was counted a single time. The chain recombines TRBV11-3 with TRBJ2-2; TRBD2 matches at 9 bases. The CDR3 is 15 amino acids. Germline V gene sequence: CDR1 SGHNT, CDR2 YENEEA. The V and J ends lost 3 bases and 6 bases, in that order; junction bases with no gene match: 5. The DNA for the CDR3 is TGTGCCAGCAGCTTGCAAGCGGGAGGAGCCGGGGAGCTGTTTTTT. Translation gives CASSLQAGGAGELFF.

CDR3 bases: TGTGCCAGCAGCAAAAGCGGGAGTACCGGGGAGCTGTTTTTT. It is translated as CASSKSGSTGELFF. The chain carries TRBV11-3 and TRBJ2-2; 8 bases align to TRBD2. This CDR3 is 14 amino acids long. Germline CDR1 reads SGHNT; CDR2 reads YENEEA. V trimming: 5 bases; J trimming: 5 bases; junction bases outside the gene matches: 4.